This T cell receptor beta chain was retrieved from a study of T cells in localized non-small cell lung cancer. Points from the study as a whole: Longer overall survival accompanied higher blood T cell density. Exceeding tumor, uninvolved adjacent lung had the highest T cell clonality.

As regards this clone: What it binds is unknown.

Assay used: immunoSEQ multiplex PCR; TCRdb lists only in-frame clones, some missing. The table has some 64,000 clones, approximately 87% seen once. The germline V gene encodes CDR1 SGHRS and CDR2 YFSETQ. CDR3 size: 14 residues. The junction had 6 bases not matched to a gene; V was cut back by 3 bases and J by 4 bases. This specimen consisted of peripheral blood, obtained before any cancer treatment. The J gene is TRBJ1-2, the V gene TRBV5-1; 7 bases line up with TRBD1. This sequence was found in a woman aged 40 to 75 with stage I lung adenocarcinoma. CDR3 DNA: TGCGCCAGCAGCTGGACAGGAGGGGTCTATGGCTACACCTTC. Its protein is CASSWTGGVYGYTF.